Below, 14 T cell receptor beta chains from the same sample are listed, as sequenced in a study of blood T cell repertoires in COVID-19. TCRdb keeps only in-frame clones here, not all; method: immunoSEQ multiplex PCR. The table lists some 87,000 clones, roughly 90% of them singletons, with 3% to 4% in the top ten. The sequencing sample was made of peripheral blood. These receptors were taken from a woman in her 70s with acute or convalescent COVID-19.

The table lists this clone with a count of one. V gene TRBV27 combines with J gene TRBJ1-4, with a weak D call TRBD1 (6 bases). The CDR3 is 15 amino acids. CDR1 and CDR2 from the germline V gene are MNHEY and SMNVEV (reference sequence). Deletions cut 2 bases from V and 8 bases from J, with 15 bases between. As DNA, the CDR3 is TGTGCCAGCAGTTTAACTTCCAGGGGCGACGAAAAACTGTTTTTT. Amino acids: CASSLTSRGDEKLFF.

This chain uses TRBV28 with TRBJ1-5; D ambiguous. Germline V gene data show CDR1 as MDHEN and CDR2 as SYDVKM. Deletions cut 7 bases from V and 6 bases from J, with 10 bases between. The CDR3 spans 12 residues. Here the CDR3 reads CASTSEVQPQHF. In DNA form, the CDR3 reads TGTGCCAGCACGTCAGAGGTTCAGCCCCAGCATTTT.

V gene TRBV11-2 combines with J gene TRBJ2-3, with TRBD1 as a possible D gene (6 bases). Between the trimmed V and J ends, which lost 5 bases and 3 bases, there was a span of 15 bases. CDR1 and CDR2 (germline): SGHAT, FQNNGV. The CDR3 has 15 amino acids. The CDR3 DNA sequence: TGTGCCAGCAGCGACAACAGGGTTCCGACAGATACGCAGTATTTT. Protein sequence: CASSDNRVPTDTQYF.

The J gene is TRBJ2-5, the V gene TRBV19; unclear D gene. V lost 4 bases and J 7 bases, leaving 16 bases between the germline ends. Germline lookup yields CDR1 LNHDA and CDR2 SQIVND (reference sequence). This CDR3 region has 14 residues. The CDR3 spells CASSSVSYLGTQYF. CDR3 DNA: TGTGCCAGTAGTAGTGTTTCTTACCTCGGGACCCAGTACTTC. Filled out from reference TRBV19 and TRBJ2-5, the complete variable domain reads DGGITQSPKYLFRKEGQNVTLSCEQNLNHDAMYWYRQDPGQGLRLIYYSQIVNDFQKGDIAEGYSVSREKKESFPLTVTSAQKNPTAFYLCASSSVSYLGTQYFGPGTRLLVL.

This chain uses TRBV23-1 with TRBJ2-2, with 8 positions matching TRBD1. TRBV23-1 is sorted into the ORF group, with uncertain function. The CDR3 is 16 amino acids. V dropped 7 bases and J dropped 0; count of bases not matched to a gene: 7. CDR3 sequence: CASISHRGANTGELFF. For the CDR3, the DNA is TGCGCCAGCATTTCCCACAGGGGGGCGAACACCGGGGAGCTGTTTTTT.

The genes are TRBV6-5 and TRBJ1-3, with a possible D match to TRBD1 (6 bases). The V gene lost 7 bases and the J gene lost 2 bases, with 9 bases spanning the gap. This CDR3 has 13 residues. Germline V gives CDR1 MNHEY, CDR2 SVGAGI. The CDR3 region has the DNA TGTGCCAGCATACAGGGAACTGGAAACACCATATATTTT. Amino acid sequence: CASIQGTGNTIYF.

The CDR3, as DNA: TGCGCCAGCAGCCGAGACGGTACAGACACCGGGGAGCTGTTTTTT. Its protein product is CASSRDGTDTGELFF. This sequence joins TRBV5-1 and TRBJ2-2; D not resolved. The CDR3 is 15 residues long. Deletions cut 4 bases from V and 3 bases from J, with 13 bases between. The germline CDR1 and CDR2 sequences are SGHRS and YFSETQ.

This chain uses TRBV21-1 with TRBJ2-3; the table's D call of TRBD2 was not tested on the DNA. TRBV21-1 is an annotated pseudogene. The CDR3 contains 14 residues. The CDR3 DNA sequence: TGTGCCAGCAGCCCCCACTTTTACACAGATACGCAGTATTTT. This translates into CASSPHFYTDTQYF.

The CDR3 loop reads CASSMTGGAGNTEAFF. CDR3 sequence (DNA): TGTGCCAGTAGTATGACAGGGGGCGCAGGGAACACTGAAGCTTTCTTT. The rearrangement uses TRBV19 and TRBJ1-1; 10 nucleotides match TRBD1. The CDR3 spans 16 residues. J was trimmed by 1 base and V by 3 bases; bases with no gene match: 5. CDR1 is LNHDA and CDR2 is SQIVND in the germline V gene (reference sequence).

This clone was seen a single time. This rearrangement joins TRBV6-6 to TRBJ2-1; TRBD2 matches at 14 bases. The CDR3 runs to 20 residues. Germline V gene data show CDR1 as MNHNY and CDR2 as SVGAGI (reference sequence). After removal of 6 bases from V and 3 bases from J, the junction contained 16 bases not matched to a gene. The CDR3, as DNA: TGTGCCAGCAGCCAACCTAGAGGACTAGCGGGAGGCCCTTACTACAATGAGCAGTTCTTC. It codes for CASSQPRGLAGGPYYNEQFF.

DNA for the CDR3: TGTGCCAGTAGTATGGGAGCGGGAGACTTTCTCTACGAGCAGTACTTC. Its protein product is CASSMGAGDFLYEQYF. This chain links TRBV19 with TRBJ2-7; TRBD2 matches at 8 bases. In germline, CDR1 is LNHDA, CDR2 SQIVND (reference sequence). The CDR3 extends over 16 amino acids. V gave up 3 bases and J gave up 3 bases; unmatched junction bases: 10.

The chain has TRBV5-3 and TRBJ2-1; D possibly corresponds to TRBD2 (6 bases). TRBV5-3 is an ORF for which the function is uncertain. This CDR3 has 14 amino acids. V was shortened by 1 base and J by 8 bases, with 13 bases between the two germline ends. The CDR3 region has the DNA TGTGCCAGAAGCTTGCTCAGCGGGTCCGATGAGCAGTTCTTC. It translates to CARSLLSGSDEQFF.

The V and J genes are TRBV9 and TRBJ1-2; the match to TRBD1 covers 12 bases. From germline, CDR1 is SGDLS and CDR2 YYNGEE. Unmatched junction bases numbered 16, after V lost 1 base and J lost 6 bases. This CDR3 has 19 amino acids. The CDR3 DNA follows: TGTGCCAGCAGCGTACCCATCGGCGGGACAGGGGGCAAAAAAAATGGCTACACCTTC. Translated: CASSVPIGGTGGKKNGYTF.

The genes are TRBV30 and TRBJ2-7, with 9 bases fitting TRBD1. Per germline, CDR1 GTSNPN and CDR2 SVGIG (reference sequence). The CDR3 extends over 15 amino acids. V was clipped by 4 bases and J by 2 bases; unmatched bases: 9. The CDR3 loop reads CAWTRGQGLTYEQYF. CDR3 coding DNA: TGTGCCTGGACCAGAGGACAGGGGCTGACCTACGAGCAGTACTTC.